This T cell receptor (beta chain) was captured in a study of blood T cell repertoires in COVID-19. Study-wide context: Sites in the United States, Italy and Spain provided acute and convalescent COVID-19 samples. T cells, B-cell-depleted T cells, or PBMCs supplied cDNA or gDNA.

Per the original data handling: Reference gene primer amplification yielded estimated nucleated cell counts. Some clones are missing from TCRdb's copy, which holds only in-frame ones; the method was immunoSEQ multiplex PCR. That table furnishes V, J and clone size, whereas the DNA furnished D and trimming. Here the sample spans about 110,000 clones, approximately 84% being singletons. Germline CDR1 SQVTM, CDR2 ANQGSEA. This CDR3 region has 12 residues. With 6 bases removed from V and 0 bases from J, the gap between germline ends came to 8 bases. This clone has only a few counts. The source material was peripheral blood. The chain carries TRBV29-1 and TRBJ1-1; D is unresolved. This receptor was taken from an older woman with acute or convalescent COVID-19. CDR3 in amino acids: CSVGVVNTEAFF. The CDR3, as DNA: TGCAGCGTCGGTGTTGTGAACACTGAAGCTTTCTTT.